One and the same sample provided the 31 T cell receptor beta chains below, sequenced in a study of regulatory T cells in long-lasting Graves disease. Combining iRepertoire HTBI primers with Arm-PCR of CDR3 regions, the authors built TCR beta libraries. TCRdb re-derived calls from the multiplex PCR reads in MiXCR, one entry per CDR3 protein. The repertoire holds under 700,000 distinct CDR3 sequences, with more than 15% as singletons. Documented time point: newly diagnosed GD, antithyroid drugs for less than 3 months. Extracted RNA from PBMCs served as the source of the TCR library. In addition, the sample was reused for a study of T cells in Graves' hyperthyroidism and ophthalmopathy.

The sample here was peripheral blood mononuclear cells (PBMCs), taken at new diagnosis, from a patient treated with antithyroid drugs. The receptors were gathered from a woman aged 40-65 years with Graves disease.

This clonotype turned up a few times. The genes are TRBV6-4 and TRBJ2-2; possibly TRBD2 for D (6 bases). Trimming removed 4 bases from V and 6 bases from J, with 12 bases in between. The CDR3 sequence is 14 residues long. Germline V gives CDR1 MRHNA, CDR2 SNTAGT. The CDR3 spells CASSAAGRSGELFF. The DNA for the CDR3 is TGTGCCAGCAGTGCGGCGGGACGTTCCGGGGAGCTGTTTTTT.

This clonotype was seen many times. The V and J genes are TRBV5-1 and TRBJ2-3, with 7 bases that match TRBD2. After removal of 1 base from V and 4 bases from J, the junction contained 6 bases not matched to a gene. CDR3 length: 15 amino acids. CDR1 SGHRS and CDR2 YFSETQ come from the germline V gene. The CDR3 sequence: CASSLRGLGSDTQYF. Here the CDR3 DNA reads TGCGCCAGCAGCTTGCGAGGACTAGGATCAGATACGCAGTATTTT.

This clonotype turned up a few times. The CDR3 nucleotides read TGTGCCAGCAGCTTAGTGTTTCTGGGGAGCTACGAGCAGTACTTC. It codes for CASSLVFLGSYEQYF. This rearrangement joins TRBV7-2 to TRBJ2-7, with D possibly matching TRBD2 (5 bases). CDR3 size: 15 residues. Trimming took 1 base from V and 3 from J, leaving 13 bases between them. From germline, CDR1 is SGHTA and CDR2 FQGNSA.

This clonotype came up a few times. The chain employs TRBV5-4 and TRBJ1-5, with 7 bases fitting TRBD1. Germline lookup yields CDR1 SGHNT and CDR2 YYREEE (reference sequence). The trim removed 4 bases at V and 3 bases at J, leaving 7 bases unmatched. The CDR3 covers 15 residues. The CDR3 coding sequence is TGTGCCAGCAGCGCGGGGACAGCCTCCAATCAGCCCCAGCATTTT. Amino acid sequence: CASSAGTASNQPQHF.

This clonotype was seen ten or more times. The chain uses TRBV11-2 and TRBJ1-1; perhaps TRBD1 as D (5 bases). The germline V and J ends were trimmed by 6 bases and 7 bases, with 15 bases remaining between them. CDR3 length: 13 residues. The germline gives CDR1 SGHAT, CDR2 FQNNGV. CDR3 region: CASSQPGEGEAFF. CDR3 nucleotides: TGTGCCAGCAGTCAACCGGGGGAGGGTGAAGCTTTCTTT.

This clonotype occurred a few times. The chain joins TRBV15 to TRBJ2-7, with 7 bases aligning to TRBD2. CDR3 length equals 17 residues. V shed 0 bases and J 1 base; nucleotides not matched to a gene: 9. Germline V lookup: CDR1 LNHNV, CDR2 YYDKDF (reference sequence). The CDR3 nucleotides are TGTGCCACCAGCAGAGATGTATTAGCGGGTGTTTCCTACGAGCAGTACTTC. It codes for CATSRDVLAGVSYEQYF.

This clonotype came up many times. V usage is TRBV6-1 and J usage is TRBJ2-1, with 7 bases lining up with TRBD2. The germline V gene has CDR1 MNHNS and CDR2 SASEGT. The J segment lost 0 bases and the V segment lost 6 bases, leaving 8 bases of the junction unmatched. The CDR3 runs 16 residues. The chain's CDR3 is CASSPGGYYSYNEQFF. The CDR3 bases are TGTGCCAGCAGCCCGGGGGGATATTACTCCTACAATGAGCAGTTCTTC.

This clonotype was seen a few times. The chain recombines TRBV3-1 with TRBJ2-2, with 8 bases lining up with TRBD2. This CDR3 has 14 amino acids. CDR1 and CDR2 from the germline V gene are LGHDT and YNNKEL (reference sequence). Trimming at V came to 4 bases and at J to 7 bases, leaving 5 bases not matched to a gene. The CDR3, as DNA: TGTGCCAGCAGCCCCACTAGCGGCAGCGGGGAGCTGTTTTTT. Translated: CASSPTSGSGELFF. Drawing the rest from reference TRBV3-1 and TRBJ2-2, the complete variable domain is DTAVSQTPKYLVTQMGNDKSIKCEQNLGHDTMYWYKQDSKKFLKIMFSYNNKELIINETVPNRFSPKSPDKAHLNLHINSLELGDSAVYFCASSPTSGSGELFFGEGSRLTVL.

At least ten counts were recorded for this clonotype. The chain couples TRBV7-2 to TRBJ1-6; 8 bases agree with TRBD1. V shed 6 bases and J 10 bases; nucleotides not matched to a gene: 8. This CDR3 has 14 residues. CDR1 is SGHTA and CDR2 is FQGNSA in the germline V gene. The CDR3 DNA reads as TGTGCCAGCAGACCAGGACAGGGTAGCTCACCCCTCCACTTT. Residues: CASRPGQGSSPLHF.

The gene calls are TRBV11-3 and TRBJ2-2, with TRBD2 matching over 13 bases. This CDR3 is built from 16 residues. Per germline, CDR1 SGHNT and CDR2 YENEEA. Unmatched junction bases numbered 3, after V lost 5 bases and J lost 3 bases. The CDR3 DNA follows: TGTGCCAGCAGCAGGGGACTAGCGGGGTACACCGGGGAGCTGTTTTTT. It codes for CASSRGLAGYTGELFF.

This clonotype was seen repeatedly, ten times or more. The chain is built from TRBV7-9 and TRBJ2-7, with 9 bases aligning to TRBD1. From germline, CDR1 is SEHNR and CDR2 FQNEAQ (reference sequence). CDR3 length: 15 amino acids. The trim removed 2 bases at V and 6 bases at J, leaving 8 bases unmatched. The CDR3 is CASSLTRDRVGEQYF. CDR3 bases: TGTGCCAGCAGCTTAACCCGGGACAGGGTAGGCGAGCAGTACTTC.

The chain carries TRBV2 and TRBJ1-5; possibly TRBD1 for D (5 bases). The V end lost 7 bases, the J end lost 0 bases, and 16 bases lay between the germline ends. The CDR3 extends over 16 amino acids. The germline CDR1 and CDR2 sequences are SNHLY and FYNNEI. The CDR3 nucleotides read TGTGCCAGCAAGGGGCGGGCCGAATATAGCAATCAGCCCCAGCATTTT. Protein sequence: CASKGRAEYSNQPQHF.

The CDR3 is CAISDLLSPRNEKLFF. The CDR3, as DNA: TGTGCCATCAGTGACCTTCTAAGCCCCAGGAACGAAAAACTGTTTTTT. The J gene is TRBJ1-4, the V gene TRBV10-3; D is uncertain. The V and J ends lost 3 bases and 8 bases respectively, with 19 bases between them. The V gene's germline CDR1 is ENHRY and CDR2 SYGVKD. This CDR3 has 16 amino acids.

This clonotype was detected a few times. The chain is built from TRBV6-2 or TRBV6-3 and TRBJ1-2; D remains unclear. CDR1 is MNHEY, CDR2 SVGEGT, per germline. CDR3 size: 13 residues. V was clipped by 2 bases and J by 1 base, with 5 bases between them. CDR3 DNA sequence: TGTGCCAGCAGTTACGGCGTTAACTATGGCTACACCTTC. It codes for CASSYGVNYGYTF.

This clonotype occurred many times. The chain employs TRBV4-1 and TRBJ2-5, with TRBD1 as a possible D gene (6 bases). V shed 8 bases and J shed 1 base, with 14 bases lying between them. The germline CDR1 and CDR2 sequences are MGHRA and YSYEKL. The CDR3 is made up of 14 amino acids. For the CDR3, the DNA is TGCGCCAGCGCAAGGTGGACAGCCCAAGAGACCCAGTACTTC. Translated, it gives CASARWTAQETQYF.

This clonotype was found a few times. The chain carries TRBV6-2 or TRBV6-3 and TRBJ2-7; TRBD1 matches at 7 bases. This CDR3 is 13 amino acids long. Germline V gene data show CDR1 as MNHEY and CDR2 as SVGEGT. Trimming took 8 bases from V and 3 from J; bases not matched to a gene: 7. CDR3 nucleotide sequence: TGTGCCAGCGTGGAAAACAGGGGCTACGAGCAGTACTTC. Translation gives CASVENRGYEQYF.

This chain uses TRBV10-1 with TRBJ1-5; 7 nucleotides agree with TRBD1. CDR3 length: 19 amino acids. Unmatched junction bases numbered 18, after V lost 5 bases and J lost 2 bases. Germline-derived CDR1 and CDR2 are WNHNN and SYGVQD (reference sequence). The DNA for the CDR3 is TGCGCCAGCAGTACCATTCAGGGGGGCCACACTCTAGGCAATCAGCCCCAGCATTTT. Amino acids: CASSTIQGGHTLGNQPQHF.

This clonotype was detected many times. This chain links TRBV12-3 or TRBV12-4 with TRBJ2-5; D possibly corresponds to TRBD2 (7 bases). The V and J ends lost 3 bases and 2 bases respectively, with 13 bases between them. CDR3 length: 15 amino acids. In DNA form, the CDR3 reads TGTGCCAGCAGTTTGACGGGGGGCTTACAAGAGACCCAGTACTTC. Its translation is CASSLTGGLQETQYF.

This rearrangement joins TRBV2 to TRBJ1-1; TRBD1 matches 7 bases. Trimming cost V 6 bases and J 6 bases; bases outside gene matches: 7. The CDR3 consists of 13 residues. Germline lookup yields CDR1 SNHLY and CDR2 FYNNEI. CDR3 coding DNA: TGTGCCAGCAGGGAGGACAGGTTAGCTGAAGCTTTCTTT. This gives the protein CASREDRLAEAFF.

Many counts were recorded for this clonotype. The chain has TRBV7-2 and TRBJ1-5; TRBD1 might be the D (5 bases). V shed 6 bases and J shed 1 base, with 10 bases lying between them. Germline V gene lookup returns CDR1 SGHTA and CDR2 FQGNSA. The CDR3 contains 14 residues. CDR3 bases: TGTGCCAGCAGGGCAGGGACCAGCAATCAGCCCCAGCATTTT. Its protein is CASRAGTSNQPQHF.

The CDR3 DNA reads TGTGCCAGCAGCTCGACGACGGGGTGGTCGAATTCACCCCTCCACTTT. Encoded protein: CASSSTTGWSNSPLHF. The chain combines TRBV3-1 with TRBJ1-6; the D is unclear. V was cut by 5 bases and J by 7 bases, with 18 bases left in between. The CDR3 runs 16 residues. Germline loops: CDR1 LGHDT, CDR2 YNNKEL (reference sequence).

This clonotype was recorded many times. The V and J genes are TRBV11-3 and TRBJ2-1, with D tentatively TRBD2 (5 bases). The CDR3 loop spans 13 amino acids. Per germline, CDR1 SGHNT and CDR2 YENEEA. Trimming stripped 1 base from V and 6 bases from J, with 7 bases between. In nucleotides, the CDR3 is TGTGCCAGCAGCTTAGGAGGGATCAATGAGCAGTTCTTC. As protein: CASSLGGINEQFF.

This clonotype has ten or more counts. The chain employs TRBV2 and TRBJ1-4; 7 bases line up with TRBD1. Germline V lookup: CDR1 SNHLY, CDR2 FYNNEI. This CDR3 has 15 amino acids. Trimming took 6 bases from V and 8 from J; bases not matched to a gene: 12. The CDR3 DNA sequence: TGTGCCAGCAGCGCCTACAGGGGCCGGCGGGAAAAACTGTTTTTT. Translation: CASSAYRGRREKLFF.

This clonotype was recorded many times. The rearrangement joins TRBV11-2 to TRBJ2-5, with unresolved D. Germline lookup yields CDR1 SGHAT and CDR2 FQNNGV. Trimming cost V 1 base and J 2 bases, with 11 bases left between them. The CDR3 extends over 15 amino acids. The CDR3 bases are TGTGCCAGCAGCTTAGGACGGGCCAAACAAGAGACCCAGTACTTC. Protein: CASSLGRAKQETQYF.

The rearrangement joins TRBV29-1 to TRBJ2-5; D may correspond to TRBD1 or TRBD2 (5 bases each). The germline CDR1 and CDR2 sequences are SQVTM and ANQGSEA. The V and J ends lost 7 bases and 5 bases respectively, with 23 bases between them. The CDR3 has 15 amino acids. The CDR3 DNA reads TGCAGCGGGGGGAAAGGACTCGCCCAGTGGGAGACCCAGTACTTC. Its translation: CSGGKGLAQWETQYF.

The gene calls are TRBV4-1 and TRBJ1-1; D is uncertain. Germline values: CDR1 MGHRA, CDR2 YSYEKL. CDR3 length: 14 amino acids. Between the trimmed V and J ends, which lost 2 bases and 2 bases, there was a span of 9 bases. In nucleotides, the CDR3 is TGCGCCAGCAGCCAAACTCGGGCTAACACTGAAGCTTTCTTT. This encodes CASSQTRANTEAFF.

J is TRBJ2-1 and V is TRBV29-1; 8 bases match TRBD1. With V trimmed by 2 bases and J by 8 bases, 5 bases remained unmatched. The CDR3 extends over 13 amino acids. CDR1 is SQVTM and CDR2 is ANQGSEA in the germline V gene. This CDR3 is CSVEQGAGDEQFF. The CDR3 DNA is TGCAGCGTTGAACAGGGGGCTGGCGATGAGCAGTTCTTC.

There are many counts of this clonotype. This chain uses TRBV5-1 with TRBJ1-2, with 11 bases matching TRBD1. CDR1 SGHRS and CDR2 YFSETQ come from the germline V gene. The CDR3 consists of 15 residues. The V segment lost 0 bases and the J segment 8 bases; nucleotides outside the gene matches: 6. The CDR3 here is CASSLVGQGEDGYTF. In nucleotides, the CDR3 is TGCGCCAGCAGCTTGGTGGGACAGGGGGAGGACGGCTACACCTTC.

Only a few counts were recorded for this clonotype. This sequence joins TRBV6-2 or TRBV6-3 and TRBJ2-7, with no clear D. CDR3 length: 13 residues. Germline V gene sequence: CDR1 MNHEY, CDR2 SVGEGT. V was shortened by 6 bases and J by 3 bases, with 12 bases between the two germline ends. The CDR3 reads CASRGKVHYEQYF. The CDR3 bases are TGTGCCAGCAGAGGAAAGGTGCACTACGAGCAGTACTTC.

This clonotype was counted a few times. The chain combines TRBV20-1 with TRBJ1-1; D is possibly TRBD1 (5 bases). The CDR3 has 15 residues. CDR1 is DFQATT, CDR2 SNEGSKA, per germline (reference sequence). V was trimmed by 0 bases and J by 0 bases, leaving 11 bases between them. The CDR3 DNA sequence: TGCAGTGCTAGAGATATGACAGCCATGAACACTGAAGCTTTCTTT. Encoded protein: CSARDMTAMNTEAFF.

There are a few counts of this clonotype. This sequence joins TRBV2 and TRBJ2-4; 12 bases are a match to TRBD1. Germline V gives CDR1 SNHLY, CDR2 FYNNEI. This CDR3 contains 14 residues. Trimming removed 4 bases from V and 6 bases from J; junction bases left unmatched: 1. The DNA for the CDR3 is TGTGCCAGCAGTGGGGACAGGGGGCGAAACATTCAGTACTTC. Translation: CASSGDRGRNIQYF.